Below, one TCR beta chain is given with its context. Antigen specificity is unknown. Treatment meaning: oral pan-JAK inhibitor, 5-10 mg twice daily. The data are from a study of CD8+ T cells in alopecia areata. Study results and caveats: Significant decreases in scalp clonality and expanded CD8+ clones followed tofacitinib treatment. Many expanded lesional clones persisted in scalp and blood during tofacitinib. Because one nonresponder was included, the link of baseline CD8+ expansion to response is considered uncertain. Patients displayed less clarity in TCR sharing than mice, a finding possibly related to HLA.

This CDR3 is built from 12 residues. The ends were cut back, 4 bases at V and 5 bases at J, with 8 bases in the middle. Germline assignment: CDR1 SGHVS and CDR2 FNYEAQ. The sequencing template was cDNA reverse transcribed from extracted RNA. Only in-frame clones appear in the TCRdb table, and some are missing; sequencing was by immunoSEQ multiplex PCR. The sample records roughly 190,000 clones, about three fifths being singletons. The material sequenced was CD4+ T cells sorted from blood, taken at week 49, from a patient treated with tofacitinib. The source of this sequence is a human donor with alopecia areata. The chain links TRBV7-6 to TRBJ2-5, with TRBD2 as a possible D gene (6 bases). CDR3 DNA sequence: TGTGCCAGCAGCTCGGGGGACGAGACCCAGTACTTC. Protein: CASSSGDETQYF.